This paragraph covers one T cell receptor beta chain sequence. Its antigen is still unknown. This record comes from a study of CD8 T cells in ankylosing spondylitis. General study points: Matched ankylosing spondylitis synovial fluid reportedly contained a significantly enriched population of disease-linked clones.

TCRdb processed the 5' RACE reads anew with MiXCR; each CDR3 protein has one entry. Here the sample spans about 88,000 distinct CDR3 sequences, roughly 30% being singletons. The sample consisted of blood, either unsorted or a sorted T cell fraction (not recorded which). This clonotype originated in a male donor with ankylosing spondylitis or in good health (not recorded which).

CDR3 nucleotides: TGCAGTGCACCGTCTGGCGTATTAGACAATGAGCAGTTCTTC. Amino acid sequence: CSAPSGVLDNEQFF. The rearrangement uses TRBV20-1 and TRBJ2-1; unclear D gene. Germline-derived CDR1 and CDR2 are DFQATT and SNEGSKA (reference sequence). V was shortened by 6 bases and J by 5 bases, with 17 bases between the two germline ends. The CDR3 sequence is 14 residues long.